This T cell receptor (beta chain) was identified in a study of blood T cell repertoires in COVID-19 (dated by TCRdb to 2020 to 2022). As for the study more broadly: The collaborator samples originated in the United States, Italy and Spain and spanned the acute and convalescent phases of COVID-19. The material from the prospective study consisted of cDNA or gDNA derived from T cells, B-cell-depleted T cells, or PBMCs. Deeply sampled blood TCRbeta repertoires from subjects exposed to, actively infected with, or recovered from COVID-19 were included in the dataset. The repertoires were released in a freely available public database intended as a resource for research on the immune response to SARS-CoV-2. Samples were obtained from the ongoing ImmuneRACE study (first 160 participants) and from 1,200 or so subjects provided by 6 global collaborators. Sample metadata almost always included a de-identified subject ID, COVID-19 status, age in years and sex. Where available, HLA class I and class II types were obtained from metadata supplied by the sample provider rather than from assay-based typing. General findings and caveats noted by the study authors: The quantity of clinical and demographic metadata differed by source and by participant and was supplied without curation.

TCRbeta CDR3 regions were amplified from genomic DNA by means of the immunoSEQ Assay, a bias-controlled multiplex PCR. From the authors' description of their analysis: Within the assay, amplification of reference gene primers was used to estimate how many nucleated cells each sample contained. Sequence reads were collapsed and filtered to measure the absolute abundance of every unique TCRbeta CDR3 rearrangement. For each sample, productive Simpson clonality was calculated as the square root of Simpson's diversity index across productive rearrangements. Entries here come from immuneACCESS through TCRdb and include only in-frame sequences with V and J called. Some clones fail to appear in such tables; in the studies checked, an unresolved V gene covers under half of the shortfall, and the cause of the remainder is unknown. V, J and clone size derive from that table, while D and trimming were established from the DNA sequence. The sample table holds 350,000 to 450,000 clones, of which approximately 86% were seen once. The top ten clones comprise roughly 3.1% of the sample.

Each collaborating institution followed its own protocols to collect whole blood in K2EDTA tubes. For TCRbeta analysis, collaborator samples were shipped as frozen whole blood, as isolated PBMCs, or as DNA extracted from either sample type. Trimming takes 3 bases from V and 3 bases from J, and the germline ends sit 12 bases apart. CDR1 SGDLS and CDR2 YYNGEE are derived from the germline V gene. The CDR3 holds 14 amino acids from the cysteine to the phenylalanine. The CDR3 DNA has 42 bases and is translated from base 1. About this clone itself: Its antigen remains unidentified. Base qualities are not recorded, but no much larger clone differs from it by a single base.

Material: peripheral blood. The chain uses TRBV9 and TRBJ1-1; the D gene assignment is ambiguous. The receptor comes from a human donor in a cohort sampled during active COVID-19. The CDR3 sequence is CASSAFLGDTEAFF. The nucleotides are TGTGCCAGCAGCGCCTTTCTGGGAGACACTGAAGCTTTCTTT.